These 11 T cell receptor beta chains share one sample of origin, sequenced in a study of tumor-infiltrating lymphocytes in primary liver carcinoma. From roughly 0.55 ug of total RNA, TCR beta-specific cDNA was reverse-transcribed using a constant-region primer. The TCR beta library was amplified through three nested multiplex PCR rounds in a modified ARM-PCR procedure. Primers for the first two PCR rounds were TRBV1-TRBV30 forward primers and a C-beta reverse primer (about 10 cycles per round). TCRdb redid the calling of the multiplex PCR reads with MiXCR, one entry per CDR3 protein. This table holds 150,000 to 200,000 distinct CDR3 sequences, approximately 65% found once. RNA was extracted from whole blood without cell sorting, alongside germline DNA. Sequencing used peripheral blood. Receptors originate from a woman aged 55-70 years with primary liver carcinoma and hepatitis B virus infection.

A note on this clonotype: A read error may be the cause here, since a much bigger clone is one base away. The CDR3 reads CASSSRGPPMNTEVFF. The CDR3 bases are TGTGCCAGCAGTTCGCGGGGTCCTCCCATGAACACTGAAGTTTTCTTT. The V and J genes are TRBV12-3 or TRBV12-4 and TRBJ1-1, with unresolved D. The CDR3 extends over 16 amino acids.

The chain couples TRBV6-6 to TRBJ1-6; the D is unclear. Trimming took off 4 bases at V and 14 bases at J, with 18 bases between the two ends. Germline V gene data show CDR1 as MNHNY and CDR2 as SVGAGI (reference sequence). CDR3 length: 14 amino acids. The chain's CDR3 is CASSLDGSRPSLHF. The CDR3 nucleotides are TGTGCCAGCAGTTTGGACGGTTCAAGGCCATCCCTCCACTTT.

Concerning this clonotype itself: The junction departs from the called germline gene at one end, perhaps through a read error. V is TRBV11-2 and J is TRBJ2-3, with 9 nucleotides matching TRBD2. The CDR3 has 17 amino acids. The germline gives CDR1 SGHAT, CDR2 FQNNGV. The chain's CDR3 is CASSSVAGVSSTDTQYF. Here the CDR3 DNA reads TGTGCCAGCTCCTCGGTAGCGGGAGTGTCTAGCACAGATACGCAATATTTT.

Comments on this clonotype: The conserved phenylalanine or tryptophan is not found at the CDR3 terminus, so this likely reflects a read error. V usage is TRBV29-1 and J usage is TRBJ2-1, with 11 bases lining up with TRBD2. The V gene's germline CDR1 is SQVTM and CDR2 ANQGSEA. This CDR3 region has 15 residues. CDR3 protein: CRVTRPGLADNEQFL. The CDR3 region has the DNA TGCAGGGTCACCCGACCGGGACTAGCGGACAATGAGCAGTTCCTC.

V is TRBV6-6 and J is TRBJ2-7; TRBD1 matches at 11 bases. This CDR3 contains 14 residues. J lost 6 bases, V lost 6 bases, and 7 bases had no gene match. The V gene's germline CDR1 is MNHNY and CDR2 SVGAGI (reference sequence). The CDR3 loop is CASSCEGQGGEQYF. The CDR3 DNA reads TGTGCCAGCAGCTGTGAGGGACAGGGGGGCGAGCAGTACTTC.

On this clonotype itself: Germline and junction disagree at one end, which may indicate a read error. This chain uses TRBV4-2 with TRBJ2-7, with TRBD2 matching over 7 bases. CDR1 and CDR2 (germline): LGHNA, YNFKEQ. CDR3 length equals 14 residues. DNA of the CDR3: TGTACCAGTAGCCAATTAGGGGAGGGCTACGAGCAGTACTTC. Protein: CTSSQLGEGYEQYF.

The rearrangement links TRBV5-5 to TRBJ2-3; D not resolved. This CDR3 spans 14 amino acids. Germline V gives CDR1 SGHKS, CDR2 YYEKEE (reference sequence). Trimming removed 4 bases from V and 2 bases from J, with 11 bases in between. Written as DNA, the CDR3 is TGTGCCAGCAGCAGGTGGACCGACACAGATACGCAGTATTTT. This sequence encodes CASSRWTDTDTQYF.

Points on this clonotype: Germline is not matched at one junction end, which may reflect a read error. This chain's CDR3 is CASNHHGNTGELFF. In DNA form, the CDR3 reads TGTGCCAGCAACCACCACGGAAACACAGGGGAGCTGTTTTTT. The chain couples TRBV6-1 to TRBJ2-2; no clear D gene. CDR3 length: 14 amino acids. Germline assignment: CDR1 MNHNS and CDR2 SASEGT.

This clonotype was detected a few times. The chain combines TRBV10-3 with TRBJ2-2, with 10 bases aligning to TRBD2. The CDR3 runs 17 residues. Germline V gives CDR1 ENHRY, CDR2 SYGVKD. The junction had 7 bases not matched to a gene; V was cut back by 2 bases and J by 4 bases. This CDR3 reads CAISEALAGDPTGELFF. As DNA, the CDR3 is TGTGCCATCAGTGAGGCGCTAGCGGGAGACCCCACCGGGGAGCTGTTTTTT.

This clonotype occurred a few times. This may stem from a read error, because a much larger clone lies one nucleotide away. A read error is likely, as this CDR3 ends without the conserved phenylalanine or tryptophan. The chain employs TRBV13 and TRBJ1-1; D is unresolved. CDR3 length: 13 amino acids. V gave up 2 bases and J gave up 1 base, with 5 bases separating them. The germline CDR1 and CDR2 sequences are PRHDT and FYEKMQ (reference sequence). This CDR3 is CASSLRPNTEAFL. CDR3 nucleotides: TGTGCCAGCAGCTTACGTCCGAACACTGAAGCTTTCCTT.

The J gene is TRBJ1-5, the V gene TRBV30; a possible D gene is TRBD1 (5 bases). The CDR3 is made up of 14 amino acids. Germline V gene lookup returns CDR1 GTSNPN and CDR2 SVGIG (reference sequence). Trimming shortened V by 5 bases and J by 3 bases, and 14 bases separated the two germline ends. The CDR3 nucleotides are TGTGCCTGGGGGGGTGTGGGGCACAATCAGCCCCAGCATTTT. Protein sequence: CAWGGVGHNQPQHF.